Listed below are T cell receptor beta chains from one sample, sequenced in a study of radiation and T cells in renal cell carcinoma. This table comes from immunoSEQ multiplex PCR, and its TCRdb copy is limited to in-frame clones, with some not included. The table includes 100,000 to 150,000 clones, roughly four fifths detected once. Sample: blood, taken from a patient whose treatment included radiotherapy and nephrectomy. Receptors were obtained from a woman aged 55-69 years with renal cell carcinoma. The CDR3 runs from the conserved cysteine through the conserved F or W. The order of the fields is clone size, V gene, D gene, J gene, CDR3 protein, CDR3 DNA. A D gene is named only where the DNA matches it firmly. Size tells how often a clone was seen (once, few, many) or the class of an expanded clone, and some rows leave it out.

abundance: .; v_gene: TRBV5-1; d_gene: TRBD1; j_gene: TRBJ1-6; CDR3aa: CASSPDGTGGSPLHF; CDR3nt: TGCGCCAGCAGCCCGGACGGGACAGGGGGATCACCCCTCCACTTT
abundance: .; v_gene: TRBV18; d_gene: .; j_gene: TRBJ2-3; CDR3aa: CASSPPVGALSRADTQYF; CDR3nt: TGTGCCAGCTCACCACCGGTGGGGGCCCTCTCCCGAGCCGATACGCAGTATTTT
abundance: .; v_gene: TRBV28; d_gene: TRBD1; j_gene: TRBJ2-7; CDR3aa: CASTLTGVSYEQYF; CDR3nt: TGTGCCAGCACCTTGACAGGGGTATCCTACGAGCAGTACTTC
abundance: .; v_gene: TRBV5-1; d_gene: TRBD1; j_gene: TRBJ1-2; CDR3aa: CASSPGQGVGYGYTF; CDR3nt: TGCGCCAGCAGCCCGGGACAGGGGGTAGGATATGGCTACACCTTC
abundance: few; v_gene: TRBV19; d_gene: TRBD2; j_gene: TRBJ2-3; CDR3aa: CASSISGGAGDTQYF; CDR3nt: TGTGCCAGTAGTATTAGCGGGGGGGCCGGAGATACGCAGTATTTT
abundance: .; v_gene: TRBV5-8; d_gene: .; j_gene: TRBJ1-2; CDR3aa: CASGGEEANYGYTF; CDR3nt: TGTGCCAGCGGGGGGGAAGAAGCTAACTATGGCTACACCTTC
abundance: .; v_gene: TRBV12-5; d_gene: .; j_gene: TRBJ2-1; CDR3aa: CASGPSYNEQFF; CDR3nt: TGTGCTAGTGGGCCCTCCTACAATGAGCAGTTCTTC
abundance: .; v_gene: TRBV15; d_gene: .; j_gene: TRBJ2-1; CDR3aa: CATSPGGGREQFF; CDR3nt: TGTGCCACCAGCCCTGGGGGGGGCCGAGAGCAGTTCTTC
abundance: .; v_gene: TRBV4-1; d_gene: .; j_gene: TRBJ2-1; CDR3aa: CASSLAGSYNEQFF; CDR3nt: TGCGCCAGCAGCCTTGCGGGCTCCTACAATGAGCAGTTCTTC
abundance: .; v_gene: TRBV5-6; d_gene: TRBD1; j_gene: TRBJ2-1; CDR3aa: CASSRGQTSSYNEQFF; CDR3nt: TGTGCCAGCAGCAGGGGACAGACGAGCTCCTACAATGAGCAGTTCTTC
abundance: .; v_gene: TRBV12-5; d_gene: .; j_gene: TRBJ1-1; CDR3aa: CASGLEPGTEAFF; CDR3nt: TGTGCTAGTGGTTTGGAGCCAGGGACTGAAGCTTTCTTT
abundance: once; v_gene: TRBV5-6; d_gene: .; j_gene: TRBJ2-7; CDR3aa: CASRPSTVLSSYEQYF; CDR3nt: TGTGCCAGCAGACCGTCGACAGTTCTGAGCTCCTACGAGCAGTACTTC
abundance: .; v_gene: TRBV9; d_gene: .; j_gene: TRBJ2-2; CDR3aa: CASSVGWWGKNTGELFF; CDR3nt: TGTGCCAGCAGCGTAGGTTGGTGGGGGAAAAACACCGGGGAGCTGTTTTTT
abundance: few; v_gene: TRBV27; d_gene: .; j_gene: TRBJ1-6; CDR3aa: CASSLSGYSPLHF; CDR3nt: TGTGCCAGCAGTTTATCCGGGTACTCACCCCTCCACTTT
abundance: .; v_gene: TRBV4-2; d_gene: TRBD1; j_gene: TRBJ1-4; CDR3aa: CASSQAKQGGTNEKLFF; CDR3nt: TGTGCCAGCAGCCAAGCGAAACAGGGGGGAACTAATGAAAAACTGTTTTTT
abundance: few; v_gene: TRBV19; d_gene: TRBD1; j_gene: TRBJ2-2; CDR3aa: CASSAIQGASTGELFF; CDR3nt: TGTGCCAGTAGTGCCATACAGGGGGCGAGCACCGGGGAGCTGTTTTTT
abundance: .; v_gene: TRBV6-5; d_gene: .; j_gene: TRBJ1-1; CDR3aa: CASSYSSRVNTEAFF; CDR3nt: TGTGCCAGCAGTTACTCGTCGCGCGTCAACACTGAAGCTTTCTTT
abundance: .; v_gene: TRBV18; d_gene: TRBD1; j_gene: TRBJ1-2; CDR3aa: CASSPTGGSYGYTF; CDR3nt: TGTGCCAGCTCACCAACAGGGGGGAGCTATGGCTACACCTTC
abundance: .; v_gene: TRBV6-6; d_gene: .; j_gene: TRBJ1-4; CDR3aa: CASSYSFTGNNEKLFF; CDR3nt: TGTGCCAGCAGTTACTCGTTTACTGGAAATAATGAAAAACTGTTTTTT
abundance: .; v_gene: TRBV6-5; d_gene: TRBD1; j_gene: TRBJ1-5; CDR3aa: CASSYYGQGQPQHF; CDR3nt: TGTGCCAGCAGTTACTATGGACAGGGGCAGCCCCAGCATTTT
abundance: .; v_gene: TRBV6-6; d_gene: TRBD2; j_gene: TRBJ2-2; CDR3aa: CASSYATSGIRELFF; CDR3nt: TGTGCCAGCAGTTACGCGACTAGCGGGATCCGGGAGCTGTTTTTT
abundance: .; v_gene: TRBV29-1; d_gene: .; j_gene: TRBJ1-2; CDR3aa: CSVVPVLIGYGYTF; CDR3nt: TGCAGCGTTGTCCCGGTATTGATTGGGTATGGCTACACCTTC
abundance: .; v_gene: TRBV4-1; d_gene: .; j_gene: TRBJ1-5; CDR3aa: CASSQAATVNQPQHF; CDR3nt: TGCGCCAGCAGCCAAGCGGCGACAGTCAATCAGCCCCAGCATTTT
abundance: .; v_gene: TRBV7-2; d_gene: .; j_gene: TRBJ1-1; CDR3aa: CASSPNPPTADEAFF; CDR3nt: TGTGCCAGCAGTCCCAACCCCCCCACGGCAGATGAAGCTTTCTTT
abundance: .; v_gene: TRBV4-1; d_gene: TRBD1; j_gene: TRBJ1-5; CDR3aa: CASSPPGRGDQPQHF; CDR3nt: TGCGCCAGCAGCCCCCCAGGCAGGGGGGATCAGCCCCAGCATTTT
abundance: .; v_gene: TRBV9; d_gene: TRBD1; j_gene: TRBJ2-7; CDR3aa: CASSPTGYRGVEQYF; CDR3nt: TGTGCCAGCAGCCCAACGGGTTACAGGGGTGTCGAGCAGTACTTC
abundance: .; v_gene: TRBV28; d_gene: TRBD1; j_gene: TRBJ1-1; CDR3aa: CASSFPGGYTEAFF; CDR3nt: TGTGCCAGCAGTTTTCCAGGGGGATACACTGAAGCTTTCTTT
abundance: .; v_gene: TRBV5-4; d_gene: .; j_gene: TRBJ1-2; CDR3aa: CASSLENAYGYTF; CDR3nt: TGTGCCAGCAGCTTGGAGAATGCTTATGGCTACACCTTC
abundance: .; v_gene: TRBV5-1; d_gene: .; j_gene: TRBJ2-7; CDR3aa: CASSSVGAPNYEQYF; CDR3nt: TGCGCCAGCAGCTCCGTGGGGGCCCCAAACTACGAGCAGTACTTC
abundance: .; v_gene: TRBV4-2; d_gene: TRBD1; j_gene: TRBJ1-4; CDR3aa: CASSRSPGTDYEKLFF; CDR3nt: TGTGCCAGCAGCCGGTCTCCGGGGACAGATTATGAAAAACTGTTTTTT
abundance: .; v_gene: TRBV27; d_gene: .; j_gene: TRBJ1-5; CDR3aa: CASSSYSGSNQPQHF; CDR3nt: TGTGCCAGCAGTTCCTACAGTGGTAGCAATCAGCCCCAGCATTTT